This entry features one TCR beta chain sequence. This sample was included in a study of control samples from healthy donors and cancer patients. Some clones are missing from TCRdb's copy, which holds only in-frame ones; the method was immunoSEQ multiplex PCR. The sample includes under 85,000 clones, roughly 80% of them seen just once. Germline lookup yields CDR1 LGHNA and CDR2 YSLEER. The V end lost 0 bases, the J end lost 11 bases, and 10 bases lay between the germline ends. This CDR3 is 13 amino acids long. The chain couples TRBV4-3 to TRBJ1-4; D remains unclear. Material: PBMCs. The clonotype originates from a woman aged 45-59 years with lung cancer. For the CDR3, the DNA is TGCGCCAGCAGCCAAGATTCCGGAGGGAAACTGTTTTTT. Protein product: CASSQDSGGKLFF.